A single sample gave rise to the 23 T cell receptor beta chains below, sequenced in a study of cytomegalovirus exposure and HLA in healthy donors. Primers for the PCR totalled 60 Vbeta and 13 Jbeta. Profiled with immunoSEQ multiplex PCR; TCRdb holds only in-frame clones, not every one. The table shows around 140,000 clones, with 82% occurring only once. The sequencing sample was made of PBMCs. All receptors come from a woman between 45 and 65 years old in good health and CMV-seropositive.

The rearrangement uses TRBV28 and TRBJ2-1; 7 nucleotides align to TRBD1. This CDR3 has 15 amino acids. With 2 bases clipped from V and 4 bases from J, the junction kept 5 bases outside the gene matches. Germline assignment: CDR1 MDHEN and CDR2 SYDVKM. Here the CDR3 reads CASSLVDRIYNEQFF. The CDR3 DNA reads TGTGCCAGCAGTTTAGTGGACAGGATATACAATGAGCAGTTCTTC.

The rearrangement uses TRBV13 and TRBJ2-3, with a possible D match to TRBD2 (6 bases). The V end lost 1 base, the J end lost 7 bases, and 12 bases lay between the germline ends. Germline V lookup: CDR1 PRHDT, CDR2 FYEKMQ (reference sequence). This CDR3 spans 14 amino acids. The CDR3 sequence is CASSLAFGLNTQYF. The CDR3 nucleotides are TGTGCCAGCAGCTTAGCCTTCGGACTAAATACGCAGTATTTT.

The chain links TRBV7-2 to TRBJ1-6; no clear D. CDR3 length: 15 residues. The germline V gene has CDR1 SGHTA and CDR2 FQGNSA. V lost 1 base and J 0 bases, leaving 4 bases between the germline ends. The CDR3 DNA is TGTGCCAGCAGCTTAGAGAGCTCCTATAATTCACCCCTCCACTTT. Its protein is CASSLESSYNSPLHF. The entire variable domain, with the rest obtained from reference TRBV7-2 and TRBJ1-6, is as follows: GAGVSQSPSNKVTEKGKDVELRCDPISGHTALYWYRQSLGQGLEFLIYFQGNSAPDKSGLPSDRFSAERTGGSVSTLTIQRTQQEDSAVYLCASSLESSYNSPLHFGNGTRLTVT.

This chain joins TRBV10-3 and TRBJ2-7; D is uncertain. Germline values: CDR1 ENHRY, CDR2 SYGVKD. Deletions cut 6 bases from V and 3 bases from J, with 9 bases between. The length of the CDR3 is 12 residues. CDR3 nucleotide sequence: TGTGCCATCAGCACCCGCGTCTACGAGCAGTACTTC. Its translation: CAISTRVYEQYF.

V usage is TRBV30 and J usage is TRBJ1-3; TRBD1 matches at 7 bases. The CDR3 extends over 15 amino acids. Germline trimming cut 5 bases from V and 0 bases from J; bases unmatched to any gene: 7. Germline CDR1 GTSNPN, CDR2 SVGIG (reference sequence). The CDR3 sequence: CAWAGGISSGNTIYF. The CDR3 DNA sequence: TGTGCCTGGGCAGGGGGTATAAGCTCTGGAAACACCATATATTTT.

The V and J genes are TRBV2 and TRBJ2-3, with 12 bases fitting TRBD2. Germline CDR1 SNHLY, CDR2 FYNNEI. CDR3 size: 18 residues. V shed 5 bases and J 3 bases; nucleotides not matched to a gene: 12. The CDR3 DNA reads TGTGCCAGCAGTACCCCTAGCGGGAGGGCAGTGAGGACAGATACGCAGTATTTT. Translated: CASSTPSGRAVRTDTQYF.

The chain employs TRBV7-9 and TRBJ1-2; D unclear. V was pared by 5 bases and J by 8 bases, with 21 bases between. This CDR3 is 15 amino acids long. Germline CDR1 reads SEHNR; CDR2 reads FQNEAQ (reference sequence). Here the CDR3 DNA reads TGTGCCAGCAGCCTCCCCGGGGTCTTGATGGACGGCTACACCTTC. Protein: CASSLPGVLMDGYTF.

This clone was counted once. The chain recombines TRBV2 with TRBJ1-1; D gene ambiguous. The CDR3 is 14 residues long. Germline V gene lookup returns CDR1 SNHLY and CDR2 FYNNEI. Trimming pared 6 bases from V and 2 bases from J, leaving 13 bases between. The CDR3 sequence is CASRSLWANTEAFF. The CDR3 DNA follows: TGTGCCAGCAGGTCGCTGTGGGCCAACACTGAAGCTTTCTTT. Full variable domain (missing parts from reference TRBV2 and TRBJ1-1): EPEVTQTPSHQVTQMGQEVILRCVPISNHLYFYWYRQILGQKVEFLVSFYNNEISEKSEIFDDQFSVERPDGSNFTLKIRSTKLEDSAMYFCASRSLWANTEAFFGQGTRLTVV.

The chain uses TRBV30 and TRBJ1-5; a possible D gene is TRBD1 (5 bases). The V end lost 0 bases, the J end lost 0 bases, and 9 bases lay between the germline ends. Per germline, CDR1 GTSNPN and CDR2 SVGIG (reference sequence). CDR3 length equals 15 residues. The CDR3 is CAWSVDSHSNQPQHF. CDR3 nucleotide sequence: TGTGCCTGGAGTGTAGACAGTCATAGCAATCAGCCCCAGCATTTT.

The chain recombines TRBV19 with TRBJ2-2; 12 bases are a match to TRBD2. Trimming took 7 bases from V and 4 from J; bases not matched to a gene: 7. In germline, CDR1 is LNHDA, CDR2 SQIVND (reference sequence). The CDR3 contains 16 residues. CDR3 region: CASNPTSGSFTGELFF. The CDR3 nucleotides read TGTGCCAGTAACCCGACTAGCGGGAGTTTCACCGGGGAGCTGTTTTTT.

This chain joins TRBV28 and TRBJ1-6, with TRBD1 identical over 12 bases. V trimming: 7 bases; J trimming: 6 bases; junction bases outside the gene matches: 4. CDR3 length: 15 amino acids. The germline gives CDR1 MDHEN, CDR2 SYDVKM. DNA for the CDR3: TGTGCCAGCAACCCGGGACAGGGGGCTAATTCACCCCTCCACTTT. This sequence encodes CASNPGQGANSPLHF.

The chain combines TRBV7-9 with TRBJ1-1; possibly TRBD1 for D (6 bases). The CDR3 runs to 16 residues. Germline V CDR1 and CDR2: SEHNR, FQNEAQ (reference sequence). V gave up 2 bases and J gave up 1 base, with 14 bases separating them. CDR3 protein: CASSLTTGLGNTEAFF. CDR3 sequence (DNA): TGTGCCAGCAGCTTAACGACAGGTTTAGGGAACACTGAAGCTTTCTTT.

V gene TRBV7-3 combines with J gene TRBJ1-1, with D tentatively TRBD1 (6 bases). V was shortened by 1 base and J by 7 bases, with 13 bases between the two germline ends. This CDR3 is 14 amino acids long. Germline CDR1 reads SGHTA; CDR2 reads FQGTGA. CDR3 amino acids: CASSLRGGGGEAFF. Written as DNA, the CDR3 is TGTGCCAGCAGCTTAAGAGGGGGGGGAGGTGAAGCTTTCTTT.

The rearrangement uses TRBV7-9 and TRBJ1-2, with a possible D match to TRBD1 (5 bases). This CDR3 has 13 residues. Trimming cost V 5 bases and J 2 bases, with 9 bases left between them. Germline lookup yields CDR1 SEHNR and CDR2 FQNEAQ (reference sequence). The CDR3 region is CASSTTANYGYTF. The CDR3 nucleotides are TGTGCCAGCAGCACGACAGCCAACTATGGCTACACCTTC.

This chain links TRBV7-8 with TRBJ2-5; 16 bases are a match to TRBD2. Trimming cost V 7 bases and J 6 bases; bases outside gene matches: 8. The CDR3 is 16 residues long. Germline V CDR1 and CDR2: SGHVS, FQNEAQ. The CDR3 sequence: CASTRGTSGGVKTQYF. The CDR3 bases are TGTGCCAGCACCAGAGGGACTAGCGGGGGGGTCAAGACCCAGTACTTC.

The V gene is TRBV7-8, the J gene TRBJ1-1; D ambiguous. The CDR3 sequence is 13 residues long. Germline values: CDR1 SGHVS, CDR2 FQNEAQ. Trimming took off 5 bases at V and 5 bases at J, with 12 bases between the two ends. The CDR3, as DNA: TGTGCCAGCAGCCTTGACACCTGGACTGAAGCTTTCTTT. As protein: CASSLDTWTEAFF.

V and J are TRBV18 and TRBJ2-1, with 14 bases that match TRBD2. In germline, CDR1 is KGHSH, CDR2 LQKENI. The CDR3 has 17 residues. V gave up 4 bases and J gave up 7 bases; unmatched junction bases: 9. CDR3 in DNA: TGTGCCAGCTCACGCTCTAGACTAGCGGGAGGGCTTAATGAGCAGTTCTTC. Translation: CASSRSRLAGGLNEQFF.

This clone showed up just once. The V call is TRBV9, the J call TRBJ2-3; the match to TRBD2 covers 7 bases. CDR3 size: 16 residues. CDR1 SGDLS and CDR2 YYNGEE come from the germline V gene. V was pared by 2 bases and J by 3 bases, with 9 bases of the junction left unmatched. The CDR3 DNA reads as TGTGCCAGCAGCGTTTTAGCGGGCGATAAAACAGATACGCAGTATTTT. Translation gives CASSVLAGDKTDTQYF.

The chain carries TRBV7-9 and TRBJ1-1; D remains unclear. This CDR3 has 13 amino acids. CDR1 SEHNR and CDR2 FQNEAQ come from the germline V gene (reference sequence). Trimming pared 5 bases from V and 3 bases from J, leaving 10 bases between. In nucleotides, the CDR3 is TGTGCCAGCAGCCGGATGAGGGACACTGAAGCTTTCTTT. Its protein product is CASSRMRDTEAFF.

V and J are TRBV29-1 and TRBJ1-2; no clear D gene. The length of the CDR3 is 10 residues. V lost 3 bases and J lost 9, with 8 bases in between. CDR1 is SQVTM, CDR2 ANQGSEA, per germline. In DNA, the CDR3 is TGCAGCGTTGATCACGGTAGCTACACCTTC. Its translation: CSVDHGSYTF.

The chain links TRBV2 to TRBJ2-7; D remains ambiguous. This CDR3 is 15 amino acids long. Germline-derived CDR1 and CDR2 are SNHLY and FYNNEI. Trimming left V 6 bases short and J 3 bases short, with 18 bases between. The CDR3 spells CASRPVHSRGYEQYF. CDR3 coding DNA: TGTGCCAGCAGACCCGTACACTCGAGAGGCTACGAGCAGTACTTC.

The chain employs TRBV27 and TRBJ2-7, with 7 bases matching TRBD1. V gave up 6 bases and J gave up 4 bases; unmatched junction bases: 9. The CDR3 loop spans 14 amino acids. Germline-derived CDR1 and CDR2 are MNHEY and SMNVEV (reference sequence). The CDR3 spells CASRVTGSLYEQYF. In DNA form, the CDR3 reads TGTGCCAGCAGGGTGACAGGGAGCCTTTACGAGCAGTACTTC.

The chain has TRBV4-1 and TRBJ2-7, with D possibly TRBD1 on 7 matching bases. The V and J ends lost 1 base and 6 bases respectively, with 19 bases between them. This CDR3 is 16 amino acids long. Germline lookup yields CDR1 MGHRA and CDR2 YSYEKL. DNA of the CDR3: TGCGCCAGCAGCCAAGTATCGCGGGACAGTCTACTCGAGCAGTACTTC. This translates into CASSQVSRDSLLEQYF.